Listed here are 21 T cell receptor beta chains from one sample, sequenced in a study of blood T cells in healthy people across ages. Sample-barcoded 5' priming and a J-beta primer mix drove a second PCR of roughly 6 to 12 cycles. TCRdb processed the 5' RACE reads anew with MiXCR; each CDR3 protein has one entry. The table has about 1.4 million distinct CDR3 sequences, roughly 64% seen once. Sequenced sample: blood. The receptors come from a man younger than 30 in good health.

The rearrangement links TRBV4-3 to TRBJ2-2; a possible D gene is TRBD2 (5 bases). Germline V gene data show CDR1 as LGHNA and CDR2 as YSLEER. CDR3 length: 19 amino acids. V dropped 0 bases and J dropped 2 bases, with 19 bases sitting between them. CDR3 in amino acids: CASSQEVGLAIINTGELFF. In DNA form, the CDR3 reads TGCGCCAGCAGCCAAGAAGTTGGGCTAGCTATAATTAACACCGGGGAGCTGTTTTTT.

J is TRBJ2-1 and V is TRBV2, with 16 bases aligning to TRBD2. Trimming cost V 5 bases and J 8 bases; bases outside gene matches: 12. CDR3 size: 18 residues. The germline V gene has CDR1 SNHLY and CDR2 FYNNEI. As DNA, the CDR3 is TGTGCCAGCAGTTCACGCGGGACTAGCGGGGGGGCTCGCTATGAGCAGTTCTTC. This sequence encodes CASSSRGTSGGARYEQFF.

This chain uses TRBV20-1 with TRBJ2-5; TRBD2 is a possible D gene (5 bases). CDR1 is DFQATT and CDR2 is SNEGSKA in the germline V gene (reference sequence). The CDR3 spans 12 residues. Deletions cut 2 bases from V and 5 bases from J, with 9 bases between. The CDR3 loop is CSARNGEETQYF. The CDR3 region has the DNA TGCAGTGCTAGAAACGGGGAGGAGACCCAGTACTTC.

This clonotype occurred a few times. The CDR3 region is CSVEARGEFYEQYF. Here the CDR3 DNA reads TGCAGCGTTGAAGCGCGGGGGGAATTCTACGAGCAGTACTTC. J is TRBJ2-7 and V is TRBV29-1, with TRBD2 matching over 8 bases. The CDR3 has 14 residues. CDR1 and CDR2 (germline): SQVTM, ANQGSEA. After removal of 1 base from V and 3 bases from J, the junction contained 5 bases not matched to a gene.

The V call is TRBV6-2 or TRBV6-3, the J call TRBJ2-2; 10 bases line up with TRBD1. CDR3 length: 18 residues. The V and J ends lost 4 bases and 1 base, in that order; junction bases with no gene match: 9. Germline V gene lookup returns CDR1 MNHEY and CDR2 SVGEGT. The CDR3 DNA reads TGTGCCAGCAGTTTCCCAGACAGGGGGCGTTGGAACACCGGGGAGCTGTTTTTT. Its translation: CASSFPDRGRWNTGELFF.

This chain links TRBV6-1 with TRBJ2-4, with D perhaps matching TRBD1 (6 bases). The J call may be wrong; the DNA end is better matched by TRBJ2-7. Germline V gives CDR1 MNHNS, CDR2 SASEGT. The CDR3 loop spans 14 amino acids. The DNA for the CDR3 is TGTGCCAGCAGTGAAGTAGGGGACATTAGCGAGCAGTACTTC. Its translation: CASSEVGDISEQYF.

This clonotype was detected a few times. This sequence joins TRBV10-3 and TRBJ1-2; 8 nucleotides agree with TRBD1. Germline loops: CDR1 ENHRY, CDR2 SYGVKD. V was pared by 0 bases and J by 0 bases, with 3 bases of the junction left unmatched. CDR3 size: 16 residues. The CDR3 sequence is CAISESPGGANYGYTF. CDR3 DNA: TGTGCCATCAGTGAGTCCCCAGGGGGCGCTAACTATGGCTACACCTTC.

The chain links TRBV5-1 to TRBJ1-1, with D hard to call. This CDR3 has 16 residues. The V and J ends lost 4 bases and 1 base respectively, with 17 bases between them. CDR1 and CDR2 (germline): SGHRS, YFSETQ. CDR3 sequence: CASSEKFYRQNTEAFF. Here the CDR3 DNA reads TGCGCCAGCAGCGAGAAGTTCTACCGACAGAACACTGAAGCTTTCTTT.

The genes are TRBV5-4 and TRBJ2-5; 7 nucleotides match TRBD1. V shed 5 bases, J shed 2 bases, and the junction held 9 bases outside the gene matches. The CDR3 sequence is 15 residues long. Germline V gene data show CDR1 as SGHNT and CDR2 as YYREEE (reference sequence). Here the CDR3 reads CASRQQGPVQETQYF. The CDR3 region has the DNA TGTGCCAGCAGACAACAGGGGCCTGTACAAGAGACCCAGTACTTC.

A few counts support this clonotype. A much bigger clone sits one base away, suggesting this may be a read error. V gene TRBV28 combines with J gene TRBJ1-2, with 7 bases that match TRBD1. V lost 8 bases to trimming and J lost 3 bases; unmatched junction nucleotides: 0. The CDR3 spans 11 residues. Germline assignment: CDR1 MDHEN and CDR2 SYDVKM. The DNA of the CDR3 is TGTGCCAGCGGGACAGACTATGGCTACACCTTC. This encodes CASGTDYGYTF.

The chain carries TRBV4-2 and TRBJ2-7; tentative D call: TRBD1 (5 bases). Trimming left V 2 bases short and J 2 bases short, with 10 bases between. Per the germline V gene, CDR1 is LGHNA and CDR2 is YNFKEQ. This CDR3 has 14 residues. In DNA form, the CDR3 reads TGTGCCAGCAGCCAATTCCCAGGGCCCTACGAGCAGTACTTC. It specifies CASSQFPGPYEQYF.

The chain employs TRBV21-1 and TRBJ1-2; the table gives TRBD1 as D, unverified against the DNA. TRBV21-1 is listed as a pseudogene. This CDR3 region has 16 residues. The DNA for the CDR3 is TGTGCCAGCACCAAAAAGACAGGGGGCTTTAACTATGGCTACACCTTC. Protein: CASTKKTGGFNYGYTF.

This clonotype has ten or more counts. This chain links TRBV29-1 with TRBJ2-5; no reliable D call. V was clipped by 5 bases and J by 5 bases, with 15 bases between them. The germline CDR1 and CDR2 sequences are SQVTM and ANQGSEA. CDR3 length: 13 amino acids. The CDR3 DNA is TGCAGCGTTCCCCGACGGGCGTCGGAGACCCAGTACTTC. This gives the protein CSVPRRASETQYF.

This clonotype was seen a few times. The CDR3 DNA sequence: TGCGCCAGCAGCTCTACGATGGCCGGACACAGAAATATAGAGACCCAGTACTTC. Amino acid sequence: CASSSTMAGHRNIETQYF. The rearrangement links TRBV4-1 to TRBJ2-5; D perhaps matches TRBD1 (5 bases). Germline lookup yields CDR1 MGHRA and CDR2 YSYEKL. The CDR3 length is 18 residues. V was cut by 5 bases and J by 4 bases, with 26 bases left in between.

This clonotype was seen repeatedly, ten times or more. The rearrangement uses TRBV11-2 and TRBJ1-2, with D tentatively TRBD1 (5 bases). The germline V gene has CDR1 SGHAT and CDR2 FQNNGV. CDR3 length: 14 amino acids. V lost 0 bases and J 2 bases, leaving 7 bases between the germline ends. CDR3 amino acids: CASSLEQANYGYTF. The CDR3 DNA is TGTGCCAGCAGCTTAGAACAGGCGAACTATGGCTACACCTTC.

This clonotype was seen more than once but under ten times. The chain employs TRBV28 and TRBJ2-6, with a tentative D call TRBD2 (5 bases). V lost 5 bases, J lost 0 bases, and 14 bases lay in between. Germline V CDR1 and CDR2: MDHEN, SYDVKM. The CDR3 spans 17 residues. In nucleotides, the CDR3 is TGTGCCAGCAGTATCTTTGGAGGCGACTCTGGGGCCAACGTCCTGACTTTC. Translated, it gives CASSIFGGDSGANVLTF.

This chain links TRBV15 with TRBJ2-1; no firm D call. Germline loops: CDR1 LNHNV, CDR2 YYDKDF (reference sequence). This CDR3 comprises 13 residues. V lost 0 bases to trimming and J lost 4 bases, with 4 bases between them. Here the CDR3 DNA reads TGTGCCACCAGCAGAGAAAAATACAATGAGCAGTTCTTC. Translating it yields CATSREKYNEQFF.

The chain joins TRBV9 to TRBJ2-4, with a weak D call TRBD2 (6 bases). The DNA matches TRBJ2-7 better at its end, which makes the J call doubtful. This CDR3 comprises 14 residues. Germline-derived CDR1 and CDR2 are SGDLS and YYNGEE. CDR3 residues: CASSVGGGTGEQYF. CDR3 bases: TGTGCCAGCAGCGTAGGAGGCGGGACGGGCGAGCAGTACTTC.

This clonotype was picked up one time. CDR3 amino acids: CASSLLDSSYNEQFF. CDR3 bases: TGCGCCAGCAGCTTGCTGGACTCCTCCTACAATGAGCAGTTCTTC. J is TRBJ2-1 and V is TRBV5-1; possible D gene TRBD2, 5 bases. Germline values: CDR1 SGHRS, CDR2 YFSETQ. The CDR3 loop spans 15 amino acids. With 1 base removed from V and 0 bases from J, the gap between germline ends came to 8 bases. Full variable domain (missing parts from reference TRBV5-1 and TRBJ2-1): KAGVTQTPRYLIKTRGQQVTLSCSPISGHRSVSWYQQTPGQGLQFLFEYFSETQRNKGNFPGRFSGRQFSNSRSEMNVSTLELGDSALYLCASSLLDSSYNEQFFGPGTRLTVL.

Details on this clonotype: One end of the junction is discordant with germline, which a read error may explain. V and J are TRBV7-7 and TRBJ2-5; D is ambiguous. The CDR3 contains 15 residues. Germline values: CDR1 SSHAT, CDR2 FNYEAQ (reference sequence). The CDR3 sequence is CASSSSRSSTSAQYF. DNA for the CDR3: TGTGCTAGCAGCTCAAGCAGGAGCTCAACATCGGCCCAGTACTTC.

A word on this clonotype: The limits of the CDR3 on the DNA are not certain, so only TCRdb's listed CDR3 is given. The rearrangement uses TRBV2 and TRBJ2-3; the table assigns TRBD2, which was not confirmed against the DNA. The CDR3 has 16 amino acids, counting both end residues. In germline, CDR1 is SNHLY, CDR2 FYNNEI. CDR3 region: CASRVASGASTDTRYF.